This T cell receptor beta chain was recovered during a study of blood T cell repertoires in COVID-19. Overall study context: The origin of the acute and convalescent COVID-19 samples was the United States, Italy and Spain.

This clone showed up just a few times. The germline gives CDR1 MNHEY, CDR2 SVGAGI. This CDR3 spans 13 amino acids. V was clipped by 7 bases and J by 6 bases, with 15 bases between them. Repertoires were generated with immunoSEQ multiplex PCR, while TCRdb's copy carries only in-frame clones and drops some. The data contain about 160,000 clones, under 85% of them singletons. This chain connects TRBV6-5 to TRBJ1-1; D may be TRBD1 (6 bases). The sample comprised peripheral blood. This TCR came from a man in his sixties or seventies with acute or convalescent COVID-19. In DNA, the CDR3 is TGTGCCAGCAAGCAACAGGGTTCGGCTGAAGCTTTCTTT. Its protein product is CASKQQGSAEAFF.